This TCR beta chain derives from a study of blood T cell repertoires in COVID-19. The wider study: Collection of acute and convalescent COVID-19 samples took place in the United States, Italy and Spain.

Germline lookup yields CDR1 LGHNA and CDR2 YNFKEQ. This CDR3 has 12 amino acids. Trimming cost V 6 bases and J 0 bases, with 5 bases left between them. Authors' analysis steps: Scientists estimated how many nucleated cells there were by amplifying reference gene primers. Profiling relied on immunoSEQ multiplex PCR, and the TCRdb table lists in-frame clones only, not all of them. The V and J calls and the clone size are those of that table, but D and trimming were determined from the DNA. The repertoire consists of roughly 100,000 clones, with over 75% occurring once and the leading ten covering roughly 10%.

This chain connects TRBV4-2 to TRBJ1-1; D not certain. The TCR originated in a woman under 40 with acute or convalescent COVID-19. The sample consisted of peripheral blood. The CDR3 DNA is TGTGCCAGCAGAGCTTTGAACACTGAAGCTTTCTTT. This encodes CASRALNTEAFF.